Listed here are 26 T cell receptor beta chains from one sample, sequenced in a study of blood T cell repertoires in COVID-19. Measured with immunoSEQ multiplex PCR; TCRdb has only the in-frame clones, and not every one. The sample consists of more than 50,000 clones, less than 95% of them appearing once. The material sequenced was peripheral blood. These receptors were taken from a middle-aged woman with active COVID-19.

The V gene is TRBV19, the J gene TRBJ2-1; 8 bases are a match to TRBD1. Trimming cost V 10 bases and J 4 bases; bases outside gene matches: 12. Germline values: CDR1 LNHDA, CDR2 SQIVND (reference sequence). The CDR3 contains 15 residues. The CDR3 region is CATWDQGAGYNEQFF. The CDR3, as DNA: TGTGCCACCTGGGATCAGGGGGCGGGTTACAATGAGCAGTTCTTC.

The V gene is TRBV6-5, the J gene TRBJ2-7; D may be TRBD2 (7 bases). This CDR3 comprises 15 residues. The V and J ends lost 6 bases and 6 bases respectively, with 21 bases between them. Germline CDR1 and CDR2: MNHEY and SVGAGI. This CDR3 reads CASRGQIWGGGEQYF. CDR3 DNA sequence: TGTGCCAGCAGAGGACAGATTTGGGGGGGCGGCGAGCAGTACTTC.

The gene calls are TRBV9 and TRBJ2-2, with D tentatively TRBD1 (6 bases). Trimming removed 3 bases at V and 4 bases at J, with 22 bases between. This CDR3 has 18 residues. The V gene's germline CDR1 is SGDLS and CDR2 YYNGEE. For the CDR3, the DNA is TGTGCCAGCAGCGCCTTCACCACAGGGCCCCAGGTCACCGGGGAGCTGTTTTTT. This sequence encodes CASSAFTTGPQVTGELFF.

CDR3 loop: CASSLFGHEQYF. Here the CDR3 DNA reads TGTGCCAGCAGCTTGTTTGGGCACGAGCAGTACTTC. The V gene is TRBV5-6, the J gene TRBJ2-7; D not resolved. Germline loops: CDR1 SGHDT, CDR2 YYEEEE. Trimming took off 1 base at V and 5 bases at J, with 7 bases between the two ends. The CDR3 totals 12 residues. Looking up the rest from reference TRBV5-6 and TRBJ2-7 gives the full variable domain: DAGVTQSPTHLIKTRGQQVTLRCSPKSGHDTVSWYQQALGQGPQFIFQYYEEEERQRGNFPDRFSGHQFPNYSSELNVNALLLGDSALYLCASSLFGHEQYFGPGTRLTVT.

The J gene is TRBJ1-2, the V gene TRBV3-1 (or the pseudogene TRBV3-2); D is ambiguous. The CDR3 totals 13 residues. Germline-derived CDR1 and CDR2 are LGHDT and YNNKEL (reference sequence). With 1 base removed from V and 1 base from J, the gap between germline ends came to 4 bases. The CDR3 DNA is TGTGCCAGCAGCCAAGCAGATAACTATGGCTACACCTTC. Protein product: CASSQADNYGYTF.

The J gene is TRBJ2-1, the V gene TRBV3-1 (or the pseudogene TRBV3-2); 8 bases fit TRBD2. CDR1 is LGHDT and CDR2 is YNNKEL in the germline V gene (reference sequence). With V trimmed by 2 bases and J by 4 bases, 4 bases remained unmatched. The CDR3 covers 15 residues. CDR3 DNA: TGTGCCAGCAGCCAACCGGGACTAGATTACAATGAGCAGTTCTTC. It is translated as CASSQPGLDYNEQFF.

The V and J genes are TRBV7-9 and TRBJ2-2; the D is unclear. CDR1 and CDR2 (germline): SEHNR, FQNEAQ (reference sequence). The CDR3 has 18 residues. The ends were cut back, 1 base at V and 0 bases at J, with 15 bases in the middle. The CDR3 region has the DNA TGTGCCAGCAGCTTAGAGATATCAACTACCTCGAACACCGGGGAGCTGTTTTTT. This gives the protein CASSLEISTTSNTGELFF.

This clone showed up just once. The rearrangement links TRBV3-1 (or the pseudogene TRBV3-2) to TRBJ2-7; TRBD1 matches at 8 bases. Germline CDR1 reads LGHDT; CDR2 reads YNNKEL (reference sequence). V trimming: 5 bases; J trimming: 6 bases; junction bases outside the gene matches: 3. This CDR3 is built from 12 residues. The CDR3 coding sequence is TGTGCCAGCAGCGCCGGACAGGGCGAGCAGTACTTC. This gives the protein CASSAGQGEQYF.

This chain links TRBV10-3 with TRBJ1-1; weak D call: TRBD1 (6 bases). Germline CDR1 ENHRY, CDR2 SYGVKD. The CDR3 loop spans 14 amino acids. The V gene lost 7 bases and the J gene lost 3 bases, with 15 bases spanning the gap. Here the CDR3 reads CAITMGAEDTEAFF. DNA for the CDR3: TGTGCCATCACTATGGGGGCGGAGGACACTGAAGCTTTCTTT.

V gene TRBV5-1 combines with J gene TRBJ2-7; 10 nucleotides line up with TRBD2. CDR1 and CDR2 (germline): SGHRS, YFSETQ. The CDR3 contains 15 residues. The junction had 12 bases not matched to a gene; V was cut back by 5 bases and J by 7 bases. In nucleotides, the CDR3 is TGCGCCAGCAGAGAAACCCTAGCGGGGGCGGGTGAGCAGTACTTC. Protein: CASRETLAGAGEQYF.

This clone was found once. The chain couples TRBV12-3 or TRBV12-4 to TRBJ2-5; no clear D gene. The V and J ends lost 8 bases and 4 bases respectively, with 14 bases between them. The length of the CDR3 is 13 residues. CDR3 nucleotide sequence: TGTGCCAGCCAAAAGAGGTTAATAGAGACCCAGTACTTC. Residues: CASQKRLIETQYF.

The chain's CDR3 is CASSEEGGLYEQYF. DNA for the CDR3: TGTGCCAGCAGTGAAGAAGGGGGCCTCTACGAGCAGTACTTC. The V gene is TRBV2, the J gene TRBJ2-7; 7 bases line up with TRBD1. With 1 base clipped from V and 3 bases from J, the junction kept 3 bases outside the gene matches. The CDR3 is 14 residues long. The germline gives CDR1 SNHLY, CDR2 FYNNEI.

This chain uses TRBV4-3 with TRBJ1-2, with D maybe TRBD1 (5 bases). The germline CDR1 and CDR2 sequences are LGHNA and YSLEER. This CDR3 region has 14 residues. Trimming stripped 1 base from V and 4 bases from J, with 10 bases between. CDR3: CASSQGRGGYGYTF. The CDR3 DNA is TGCGCCAGCAGCCAAGGGAGGGGTGGCTATGGCTACACCTTC.

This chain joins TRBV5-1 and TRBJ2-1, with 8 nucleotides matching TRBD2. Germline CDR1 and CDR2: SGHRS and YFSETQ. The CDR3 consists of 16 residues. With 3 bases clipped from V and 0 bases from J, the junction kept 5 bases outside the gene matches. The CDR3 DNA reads TGCGCCAGCAGCTCAAGCGGGGGTAGCTCCTACAATGAGCAGTTCTTC. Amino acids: CASSSSGGSSYNEQFF.

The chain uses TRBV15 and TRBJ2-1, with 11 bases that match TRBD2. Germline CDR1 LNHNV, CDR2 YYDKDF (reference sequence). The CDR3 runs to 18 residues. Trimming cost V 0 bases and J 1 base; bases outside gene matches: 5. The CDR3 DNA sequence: TGTGCCACCAGCAGAGAAGTGGTAGCGGGGGGGTCCTACAATGAGCAGTTCTTC. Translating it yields CATSREVVAGGSYNEQFF.

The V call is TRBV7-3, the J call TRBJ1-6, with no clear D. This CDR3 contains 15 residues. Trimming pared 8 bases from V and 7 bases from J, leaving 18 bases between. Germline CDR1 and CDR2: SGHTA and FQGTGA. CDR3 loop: CASDTVGQENSPLHF. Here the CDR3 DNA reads TGTGCCAGCGATACGGTAGGTCAGGAAAATTCACCCCTCCACTTT.

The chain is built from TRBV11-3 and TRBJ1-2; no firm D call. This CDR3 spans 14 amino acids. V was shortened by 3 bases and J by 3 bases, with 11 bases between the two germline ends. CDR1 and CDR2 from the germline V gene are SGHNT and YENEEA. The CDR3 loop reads CASSFRGGDYGYTF. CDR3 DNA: TGTGCCAGCAGCTTCCGGGGAGGAGACTATGGCTACACCTTC.

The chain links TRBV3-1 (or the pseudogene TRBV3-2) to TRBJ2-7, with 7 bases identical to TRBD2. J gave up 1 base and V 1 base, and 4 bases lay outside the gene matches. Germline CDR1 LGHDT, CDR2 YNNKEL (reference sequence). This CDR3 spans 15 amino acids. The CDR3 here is CASSQGLASSYEQYF. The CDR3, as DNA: TGTGCCAGCAGCCAAGGACTAGCAAGTTCCTACGAGCAGTACTTC.

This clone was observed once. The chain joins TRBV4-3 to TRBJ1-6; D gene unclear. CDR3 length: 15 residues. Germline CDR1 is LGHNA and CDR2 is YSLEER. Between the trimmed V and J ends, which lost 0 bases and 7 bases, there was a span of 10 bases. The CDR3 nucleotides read TGCGCCAGCAGCCAAGATCACAGATTAAATTCACCCCTCCACTTT. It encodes CASSQDHRLNSPLHF.

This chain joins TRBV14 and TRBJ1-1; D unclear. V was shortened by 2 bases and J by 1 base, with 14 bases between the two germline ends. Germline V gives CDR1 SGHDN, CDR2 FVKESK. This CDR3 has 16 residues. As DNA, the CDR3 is TGTGCCAGCAGCCAAAGGAGAGGACTGACGAACACTGAAGCTTTCTTT. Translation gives CASSQRRGLTNTEAFF.

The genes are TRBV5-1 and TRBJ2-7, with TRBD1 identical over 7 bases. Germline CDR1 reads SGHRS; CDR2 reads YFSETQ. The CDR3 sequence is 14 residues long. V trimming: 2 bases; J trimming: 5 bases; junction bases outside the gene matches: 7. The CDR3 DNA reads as TGCGCCAGCAGCTTTACCTGGACAGGCGACGAGCAGTACTTC. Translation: CASSFTWTGDEQYF. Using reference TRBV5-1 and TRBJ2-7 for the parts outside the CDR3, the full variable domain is KAGVTQTPRYLIKTRGQQVTLSCSPISGHRSVSWYQQTPGQGLQFLFEYFSETQRNKGNFPGRFSGRQFSNSRSEMNVSTLELGDSALYLCASSFTWTGDEQYFGPGTRLTVT.

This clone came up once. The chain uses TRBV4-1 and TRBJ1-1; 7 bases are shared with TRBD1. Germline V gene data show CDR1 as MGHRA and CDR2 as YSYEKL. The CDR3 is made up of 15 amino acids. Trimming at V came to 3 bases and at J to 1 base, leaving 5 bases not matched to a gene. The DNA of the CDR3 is TGCGCCAGCAGCCAGGCGGGACAGTGGAACACTGAAGCTTTCTTT. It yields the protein CASSQAGQWNTEAFF.

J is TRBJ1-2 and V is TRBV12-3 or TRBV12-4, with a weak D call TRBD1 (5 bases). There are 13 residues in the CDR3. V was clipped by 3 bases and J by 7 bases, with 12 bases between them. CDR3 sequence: CASSFIGAGGYTF. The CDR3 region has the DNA TGTGCCAGCAGTTTTATAGGGGCTGGTGGCTACACCTTC.

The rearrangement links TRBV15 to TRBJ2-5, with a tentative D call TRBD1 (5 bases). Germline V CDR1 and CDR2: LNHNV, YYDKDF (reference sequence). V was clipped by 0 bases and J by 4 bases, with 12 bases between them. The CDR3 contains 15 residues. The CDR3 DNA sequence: TGTGCCACCAGCAGAGATCGTGAAGGGGCAGAGACCCAGTACTTC. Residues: CATSRDREGAETQYF.

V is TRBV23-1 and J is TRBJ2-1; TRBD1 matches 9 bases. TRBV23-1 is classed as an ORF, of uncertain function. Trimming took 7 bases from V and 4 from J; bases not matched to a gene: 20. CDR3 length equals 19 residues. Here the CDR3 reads CASISKRSTGTGKYNEQFF. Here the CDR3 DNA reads TGCGCCAGCATTTCTAAACGGTCGACGGGGACAGGGAAATACAATGAGCAGTTCTTC.

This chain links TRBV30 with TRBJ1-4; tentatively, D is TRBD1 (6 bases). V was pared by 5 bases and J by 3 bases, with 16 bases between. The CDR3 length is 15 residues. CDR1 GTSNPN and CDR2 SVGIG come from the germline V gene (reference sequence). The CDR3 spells CAWGLLGQANEKLFF. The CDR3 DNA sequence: TGTGCCTGGGGCCTCCTGGGACAAGCTAATGAAAAACTGTTTTTT.